This TCR beta chain is from a study of tumor-infiltrating lymphocytes in primary liver carcinoma (dated by TCRdb to about 2017). The study in broad terms: Between late 2015 and early 2016, a few patients in China with histopathologically diagnosed primary liver carcinoma had their tumors surgically resected. Hepatocellular carcinoma (four) or combined HCC and intrahepatic cholangiocarcinoma (one) was present in the five patients, who were three men and two women aged 30 to 69 years. The five patients had tumors of stage T1-T3 N0M0, with maximum diameters ranging from roughly 4.2 to 11 cm. Each sample produced about 3.5 to 8 million productive TCRbeta reads, and read depth showed no significant difference between tissue types. The study combined TCRbeta repertoire sequencing, expression microarrays and whole-exome sequencing across five regions of each liver tumor, with adjacent normal tissue and blood. A total of roughly 35 specimens from 5 patients went through TCRbeta repertoire sequencing, namely 25 tumor regions, 5 adjacent noncancerous liver tissues and 5 peripheral blood samples. Repertoires from technical replicates were highly reproducible, with mean shared-clone rates roughly 0.87 and correlation coefficients above 0.95.

Starting from 450 to 500 ng total RNA, TCRbeta-specific cDNA was produced by reverse transcription with a constant-region primer and ProtoScript II reverse transcriptase. Three nested multiplex PCR rounds, following a slightly modified ARM-PCR procedure, were used to build the TCRbeta libraries. Each of the first two PCR rounds ran for about 10 cycles using multiplex TRBV1-TRBV30 forward primers together with a Cbeta reverse primer. Sample barcodes and Illumina adapters were added in a final 25-cycle PCR using Deep VentR polymerase. Before sequencing, amplicons between 200 and 500 bp were purified from gel using a QIAquick gel extraction kit. TCRbeta amplicons were sequenced on an Illumina HiSeq 2500 with 250-bp paired-end reads. The original methods were these. Quality trimming of reads was performed with Trimmomatic v0.33, and paired reads were merged with FLASH v1.2.11 so that full CDR3 sequences could be recovered. V, D and J germline segments were assigned to the rearranged TCRbeta sequences using MiGEC v1.2.1b. Clonotype statistics, along with Shannon-Wiener diversity indices, were calculated using VDJtools v1.0.0. Except for diversity analysis, only each sample's 250 most abundant clonotypes were used in subsequent analyses to reduce sampling bias. The public reads were run again by TCRdb, first through fastp at Q25 and then through MiXCR, and only productive beta chains were kept. CDR3 protein duplicates are merged, each entry listing the most common genes and DNA. For this entry, the V and J calls and clone size follow TCRdb and not the study's own pipeline. This sample comprises fewer than 400,000 distinct CDR3 sequences, roughly 60% of them detected only once. Jointly, the top ten make up over 15% of the sample.

Study-level results and caveats: The study included only five patients, and the authors note findings should be validated in a larger study. Comparison of CD4+ and CD8+ T cell repertoires was precluded by the use of bulk unsorted samples. The top 250 clones made up a significantly larger repertoire fraction in tumors than in blood (p = 0.039). Only the TCR beta chain was sequenced, which likely underestimates true repertoire diversity because unpaired alpha chains were not captured. Repertoire overlap was found to be higher between tumor regions (mean around 35%) than between tumor-adjacent (around 17%) or tumor-blood (14%) pairs, consistent with antigen-driven expansion.

TRIzol reagent was used to extract blood RNA from unsorted whole blood, while the DNeasy Blood & Tissue kit provided the germline DNA. At the time of sampling, the patients were treatment-naive and had chronic HBV infection. Around 3.6 milliliters of peripheral blood were collected into K2EDTA tubes before surgery. Relative to germline, V is 3 bases shorter and J is 2 bases shorter, with 16 bases between their ends. Per the germline V gene, ENHRY is the CDR1 and SYGVKD is the CDR2. The cysteine opens and the phenylalanine closes a CDR3 of 16 amino acids. Left in the record is the CDR3 DNA by itself, 48 bases read in frame from the first base. In the case of this clonotype: Its antigen is still unknown. Per-nucleotide qualities are absent, and no much larger clonotype sits a single base away.

Recombination connected TRBV10-3 to TRBJ2-5; TRBD2 is a possible D gene, resting on 5 matching bases. The sequenced sample was peripheral blood. The TCR originated in a woman in her 30s with primary liver carcinoma and hepatitis B virus infection. The DNA sequence is as follows: TGTGCCATCAGTGATATAATCGGGATAGGGCAAGAGACCCAGTACTTC. Translated, this gives CAISDIIGIGQETQYF.